This T cell receptor (beta chain) was sequenced during a study of glioma-infiltrating T cells (dated by TCRdb to the mid-2010s). About the investigation overall: The study sequenced TCR alpha- and beta-chain repertoires from glioma tissue, from non-neoplastic brain tissue and from matched peripheral blood mononuclear cells. The paired cohort was made up of three low-grade glioma patients, several primary glioblastoma patients and three non-glioma patients who contributed non-neoplastic brain tissue. To gauge divergence between tissue and blood T-cell populations, every tissue-infiltrating repertoire was compared against the peripheral blood repertoire from the same patient. General conclusions and limits of the study: Group comparisons were based on small numbers of patients: three non-neoplastic, three low-grade glioma and roughly 8 glioblastoma patients. Tissue and blood shared very few CDR3 sequences, a result attributed to high CDR3 diversity and limited sampling. VJ-independent divergence between tissue and blood was lower than expected in non-neoplastic patients but higher than expected in all gliomas, particularly low-grade gliomas.

TCR alpha and beta CDR3 regions were amplified with the iRepertoire nested amplicon-rescue multiplex PCR (arm-PCR) platform from RNA. The input for one-step reverse transcription and amplification was roughly 85-400 ng of tissue mRNA or PBMC total RNA. Following bead purification, Illumina adapters were added through a secondary multiplex PCR, and the libraries were then gel-purified between 200 and 400 bp. Demultiplexing relied on internal 6-nucleotide barcodes carried by the libraries. The libraries were sequenced on an Illumina MiSeq using 2x220 or 2x250 nucleotide paired-end reads. In the original analysis: Paired reads were merged using FLASH 1.2.11 and aligned with BWA-MEM to the GRCh37 human genome, and TRA and TRB reads were then extracted. An IMGT-derived reference of cassette sequences and CDR3 motifs, with pseudogenes included, was used for V and J assignment. Reads were translated in three frames, and productive CDR3s were defined as those with a C...FGXG motif and no stop codons. Unique combinations of V-J cassette pair and CDR3 amino acid sequence were defined as clonotypes. Filtering of reads was based on Hamming distance, with the threshold set by the sequence error rate of each sample in mapped regions. The public reads were quality trimmed at Q25 with fastp and then assembled into clones with MiXCR by TCRdb, keeping productive beta chains. Each CDR3 protein gets just one entry, which takes the most common genes and DNA from the rows behind it. The V and J calls, along with clone size, are taken from TCRdb and not from the paper's own processing. The sample has 95,000 to 150,000 distinct CDR3 sequences on record, less than 30% of them singletons. The ten largest account for roughly 15% of the sample.

This clonotype was observed once. No antigen is known for it. Compared with germline, one end of the junction differs, possibly owing to a read error. The CDR3 numbers 15 residues from cysteine through phenylalanine. The kept DNA is CDR3 alone, 45 bases in frame from the first base. The germline V gene gives CDR1 as ENHRY and CDR2 as SYGVKD. Input material: glioma tissue, nonneoplastic brain tissue, or PBMCs (not recorded which). This clonotype was sampled from a human donor with low-grade glioma or glioblastoma, undergoing nonglioma brain surgery, or in good health (not recorded which). Recombination joined TRBV10-3 with TRBJ2-7, and TRBD2 matches 10 of the central bases. The CDR3 region: CVISEKLAGAEEQYF. The bases are TGTGTCATCAGTGAGAAGCTAGCGGGAGCGGAGGAGCAGTACTTC.